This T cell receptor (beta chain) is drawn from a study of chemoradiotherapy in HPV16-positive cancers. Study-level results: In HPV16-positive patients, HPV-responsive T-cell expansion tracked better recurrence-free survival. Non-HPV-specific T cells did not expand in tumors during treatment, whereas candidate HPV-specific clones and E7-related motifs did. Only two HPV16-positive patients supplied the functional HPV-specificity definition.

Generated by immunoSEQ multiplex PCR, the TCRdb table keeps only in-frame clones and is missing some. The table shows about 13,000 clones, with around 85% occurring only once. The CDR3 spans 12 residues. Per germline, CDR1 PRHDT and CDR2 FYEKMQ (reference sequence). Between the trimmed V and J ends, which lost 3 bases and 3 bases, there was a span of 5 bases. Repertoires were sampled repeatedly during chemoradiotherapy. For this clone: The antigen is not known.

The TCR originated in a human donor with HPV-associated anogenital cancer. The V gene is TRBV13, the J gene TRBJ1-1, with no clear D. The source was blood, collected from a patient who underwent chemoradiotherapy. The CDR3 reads CASSFLDTEAFF. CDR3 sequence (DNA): TGTGCCAGCAGCTTCCTAGACACTGAAGCTTTCTTT.